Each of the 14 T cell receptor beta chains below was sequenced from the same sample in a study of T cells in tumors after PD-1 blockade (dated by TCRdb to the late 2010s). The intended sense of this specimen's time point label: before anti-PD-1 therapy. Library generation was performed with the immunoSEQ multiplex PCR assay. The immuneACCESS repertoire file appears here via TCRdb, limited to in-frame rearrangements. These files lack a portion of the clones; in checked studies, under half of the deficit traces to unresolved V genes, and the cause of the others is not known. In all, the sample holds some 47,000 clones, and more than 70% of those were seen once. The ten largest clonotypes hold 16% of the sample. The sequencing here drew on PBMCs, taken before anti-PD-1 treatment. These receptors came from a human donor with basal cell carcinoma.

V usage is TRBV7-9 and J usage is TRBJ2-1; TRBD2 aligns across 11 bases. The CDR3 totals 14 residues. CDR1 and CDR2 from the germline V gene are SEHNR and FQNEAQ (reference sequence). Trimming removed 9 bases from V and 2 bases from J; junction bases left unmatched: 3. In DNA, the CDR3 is TGTGCCAGTACTAGCGGGAGTACCTACAATGAGCAGTTCTTC. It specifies CASTSGSTYNEQFF.

CDR3 nucleotides: TGTGCCAGCAGCCTTCAGGGACAGGGGGCGATCGGTGGCTACACCTTC. Amino acid sequence: CASSLQGQGAIGGYTF. V gene TRBV7-9 combines with J gene TRBJ1-2, with TRBD1 matching 12 bases. The CDR3 is made up of 16 amino acids. Unmatched junction bases numbered 11, after V lost 5 bases and J lost 7 bases. Germline CDR1 SEHNR, CDR2 FQNEAQ (reference sequence).

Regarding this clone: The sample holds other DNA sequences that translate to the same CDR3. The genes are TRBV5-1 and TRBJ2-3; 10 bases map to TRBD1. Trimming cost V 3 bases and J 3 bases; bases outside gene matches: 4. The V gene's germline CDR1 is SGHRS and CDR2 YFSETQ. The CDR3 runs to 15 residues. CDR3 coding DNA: TGCGCCAGCAGCTCCGGACAGGGGGGTACAGATACGCAGTATTTT. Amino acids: CASSSGQGGTDTQYF.

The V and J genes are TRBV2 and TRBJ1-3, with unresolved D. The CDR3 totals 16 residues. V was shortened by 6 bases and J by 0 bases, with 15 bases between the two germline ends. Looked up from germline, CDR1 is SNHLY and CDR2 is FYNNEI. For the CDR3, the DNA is TGTGCCAGCAGCCCCACGGAGGTGAGCTCTGGAAACACCATATATTTT. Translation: CASSPTEVSSGNTIYF.

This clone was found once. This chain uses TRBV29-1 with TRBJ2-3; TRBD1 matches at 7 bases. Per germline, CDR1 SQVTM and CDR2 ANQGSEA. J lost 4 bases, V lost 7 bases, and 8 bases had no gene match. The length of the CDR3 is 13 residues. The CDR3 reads CSAGRGQSDTQYF. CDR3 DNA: TGCAGCGCAGGAAGGGGGCAGTCAGATACGCAGTATTTT.

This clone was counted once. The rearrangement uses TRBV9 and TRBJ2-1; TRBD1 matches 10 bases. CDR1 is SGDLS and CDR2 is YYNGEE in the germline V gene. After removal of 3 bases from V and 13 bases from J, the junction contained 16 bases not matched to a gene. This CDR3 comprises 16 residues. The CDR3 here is CASSDRDRGLTTTQFF. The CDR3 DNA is TGTGCCAGCAGCGACCGGGACAGGGGACTTACCACGACTCAGTTCTTC.

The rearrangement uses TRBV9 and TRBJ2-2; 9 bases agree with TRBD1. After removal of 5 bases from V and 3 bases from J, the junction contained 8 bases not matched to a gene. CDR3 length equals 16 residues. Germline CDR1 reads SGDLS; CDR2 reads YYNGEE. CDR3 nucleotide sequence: TGTGCCAGCAGGCCTCCGGGACAGGGCCACACCGGGGAGCTGTTTTTT. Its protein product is CASRPPGQGHTGELFF.

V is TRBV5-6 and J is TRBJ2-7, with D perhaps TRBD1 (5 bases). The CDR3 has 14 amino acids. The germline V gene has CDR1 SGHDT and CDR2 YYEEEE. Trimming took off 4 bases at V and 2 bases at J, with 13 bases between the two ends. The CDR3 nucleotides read TGTGCCAGCAGCGGATGGGGCTGGACCTACGAGCAGTACTTC. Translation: CASSGWGWTYEQYF.

CDR3 nucleotides: TGTGCCAGCAGCTCGACGGAGGCCACTGAAGCTTTCTTT. Translation gives CASSSTEATEAFF. The chain recombines TRBV7-3 with TRBJ1-1, with unresolved D. Germline-derived CDR1 and CDR2 are SGHTA and FQGTGA. V lost 4 bases to trimming and J lost 4 bases, with 10 bases between them. There are 13 residues in the CDR3. The variable domain in full, with the rest retrieved from reference TRBV7-3 and TRBJ1-1, is GAGVSQTPSNKVTEKGKYVELRCDPISGHTALYWYRQSLGQGPEFLIYFQGTGAADDSGLPNDRFFAVRPEGSVSTLKIQRTERGDSAVYLCASSSTEATEAFFGQGTRLTVV.

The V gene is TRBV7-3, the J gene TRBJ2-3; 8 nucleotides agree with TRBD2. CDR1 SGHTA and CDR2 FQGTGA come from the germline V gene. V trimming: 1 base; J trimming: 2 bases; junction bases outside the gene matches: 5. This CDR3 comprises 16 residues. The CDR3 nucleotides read TGTGCCAGCAGCTTAAACGGCGGGGGGAACACAGATACGCAGTATTTT. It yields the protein CASSLNGGGNTDTQYF.

The CDR3: CASSYSNSFMNTEAFF. The CDR3 DNA reads TGTGCCAGCAGTTACTCGAACAGCTTCATGAACACTGAAGCTTTCTTT. V gene TRBV6-5 combines with J gene TRBJ1-1; unclear D gene. V gave up 0 bases and J gave up 0 bases, with 11 bases separating them. CDR3 length: 16 amino acids. The germline V gene has CDR1 MNHEY and CDR2 SVGAGI.

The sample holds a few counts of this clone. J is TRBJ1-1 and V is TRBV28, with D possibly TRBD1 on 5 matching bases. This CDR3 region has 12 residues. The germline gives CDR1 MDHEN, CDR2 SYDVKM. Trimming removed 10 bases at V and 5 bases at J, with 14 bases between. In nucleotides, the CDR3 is TGTGCCATCCGGGGGAGAAGGACTGAAGCTTTCTTT. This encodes CAIRGRRTEAFF.

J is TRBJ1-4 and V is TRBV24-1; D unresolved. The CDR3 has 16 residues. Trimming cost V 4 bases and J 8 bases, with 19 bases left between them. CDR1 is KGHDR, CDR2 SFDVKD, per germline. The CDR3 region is CATSEPGPQYGEKLFF. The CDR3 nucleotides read TGTGCCACCAGTGAACCCGGGCCTCAATACGGGGAAAAACTGTTTTTT.

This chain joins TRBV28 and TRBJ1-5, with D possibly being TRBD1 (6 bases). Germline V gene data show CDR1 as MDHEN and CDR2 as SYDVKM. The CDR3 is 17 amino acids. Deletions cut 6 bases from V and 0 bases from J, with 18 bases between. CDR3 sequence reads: CASSSSGTSYSNQPQHF. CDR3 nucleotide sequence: TGTGCCAGCAGCTCTTCCGGGACATCATATAGCAATCAGCCCCAGCATTTT.